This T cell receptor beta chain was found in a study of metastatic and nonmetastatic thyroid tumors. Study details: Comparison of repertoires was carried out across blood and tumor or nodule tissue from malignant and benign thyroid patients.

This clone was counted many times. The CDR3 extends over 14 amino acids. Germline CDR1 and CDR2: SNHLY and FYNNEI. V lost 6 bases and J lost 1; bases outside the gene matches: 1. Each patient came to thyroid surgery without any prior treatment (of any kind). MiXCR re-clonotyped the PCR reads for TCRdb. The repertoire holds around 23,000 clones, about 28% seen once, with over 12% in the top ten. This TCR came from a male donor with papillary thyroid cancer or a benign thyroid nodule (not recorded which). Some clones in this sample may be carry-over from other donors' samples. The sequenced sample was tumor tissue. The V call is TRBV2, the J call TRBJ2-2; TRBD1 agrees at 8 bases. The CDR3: CASSDRGNTGELFF. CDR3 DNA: TGTGCCAGCAGCGACAGGGGGAACACCGGGGAGCTGTTTTTT.